Shown below are 20 T cell receptor beta chains from a single sample sequenced in a study of PD-1 blockade in classical Hodgkin lymphoma. With no exception, relapse followed autologous stem cell transplantation in all patients, and brentuximab vedotin exposure varied. TCRdb's table, derived via immunoSEQ multiplex PCR, lists solely in-frame clones and lacks some. This repertoire shows around 150,000 clones, under 85% found once; its top ten account for 7% to 9.5%. This sample comprised peripheral blood mononuclear cells (PBMCs), obtained before the second cycle of nivolumab. The receptors originated from a human donor with classical Hodgkin lymphoma.

The CDR3 bases are TGTGCCAGCAGCTCGACCGCCCGCCGGACTGTCGGGGAGCTGTTTTTT. It yields the protein CASSSTARRTVGELFF. This chain uses TRBV5-4 with TRBJ2-2, with D possibly TRBD2 on 5 matching bases. Deletions cut 3 bases from V and 7 bases from J, with 19 bases between. The length of the CDR3 is 16 residues. CDR1 is SGHNT and CDR2 is YYREEE in the germline V gene (reference sequence).

This clone was found once. The junction departs from germline at one end; a sequencing error may be responsible. The chain couples TRBV10-3 to TRBJ1-5; TRBD1 is a possible D gene (5 bases). This CDR3 region has 16 residues. Germline CDR1 is ENHRY and CDR2 is SYGVKD. The CDR3 loop reads CASSYWTPRGNQPQHF. CDR3 DNA: TGTGCCAGCAGTTACTGGACACCCAGAGGCAATCAGCCCCAGCATTTT.

The rearrangement uses TRBV29-1 and TRBJ1-1; D is ambiguous. Between the trimmed V and J ends, which lost 3 bases and 0 bases, there was a span of 5 bases. Germline assignment: CDR1 SQVTM and CDR2 ANQGSEA. The length of the CDR3 is 12 residues. The DNA of the CDR3 is TGCAGCGTTGACAGCATGAACACTGAAGCTTTCTTT. Its translation: CSVDSMNTEAFF.

This clone turned up a few times. CDR3: CASSGRTGHSGANVLTF. Written as DNA, the CDR3 is TGTGCCAGCAGTGGACGGACAGGCCACTCTGGGGCCAACGTCCTGACTTTC. The chain combines TRBV6-1 with TRBJ2-6; 7 bases align to TRBD1. V lost 4 bases to trimming and J lost 0 bases; unmatched junction nucleotides: 6. This CDR3 is 17 amino acids long. CDR1 and CDR2 from the germline V gene are MNHNS and SASEGT.

The chain carries TRBV10-3 and TRBJ2-3; 7 bases are a match to TRBD1. The V gene's germline CDR1 is ENHRY and CDR2 SYGVKD. CDR3 length: 16 residues. V lost 2 bases, J lost 2 bases, and 7 bases stayed unmatched. Here the CDR3 DNA reads TGTGCCATCAGTGAGCCCCAGGGGGTGAACACAGATACGCAGTATTTT. This sequence encodes CAISEPQGVNTDTQYF.

The chain has TRBV6-5 and TRBJ1-5; the D is unclear. The germline gives CDR1 MNHEY, CDR2 SVGAGI. This CDR3 has 15 residues. The V gene lost 2 bases and the J gene lost 2 bases, with 10 bases spanning the gap. This CDR3 reads CASSYPGLGNQPQHF. The DNA of the CDR3 is TGTGCCAGCAGTTACCCGGGATTGGGCAATCAGCCCCAGCATTTT.

This clone has only one observation. This chain joins TRBV10-3 and TRBJ1-1; perhaps TRBD1 as D (6 bases). Germline V lookup: CDR1 ENHRY, CDR2 SYGVKD. Trimming removed 5 bases from V and 9 bases from J, with 13 bases in between. CDR3 length: 12 amino acids. The CDR3 sequence: CAISIQGLKAFF. The CDR3 DNA is TGTGCCATCAGTATACAGGGACTGAAAGCTTTCTTT.

The chain couples TRBV7-9 to TRBJ2-7; D is possibly TRBD2 (6 bases). The germline gives CDR1 SEHNR, CDR2 FQNEAQ (reference sequence). The CDR3 totals 17 residues. V gave up 5 bases and J gave up 2 bases, with 22 bases separating them. This chain's CDR3 is CASSHLGGSRPTYEQYF. CDR3 DNA: TGTGCCAGCAGCCATCTTGGAGGGAGCCGACCAACCTACGAGCAGTACTTC.

The V call is TRBV7-9, the J call TRBJ2-3; no reliable D call. Trimming took off 5 bases at V and 4 bases at J, with 10 bases between the two ends. From germline, CDR1 is SEHNR and CDR2 FQNEAQ (reference sequence). This CDR3 spans 13 amino acids. CDR3 region: CASSPKTADTQYF. CDR3 DNA: TGTGCCAGCAGCCCCAAAACGGCAGATACGCAGTATTTT.

The chain combines TRBV5-5 with TRBJ2-5; maybe TRBD2 (6 bases). V lost 3 bases and J 5 bases, leaving 14 bases between the germline ends. CDR1 and CDR2 from the germline V gene are SGHKS and YYEKEE (reference sequence). The CDR3 has 14 residues. The CDR3 is CASSWGGKEETQYF. The CDR3 coding sequence is TGTGCCAGCAGCTGGGGCGGGAAGGAGGAGACCCAGTACTTC.

The V and J genes are TRBV6-6 and TRBJ2-1; 7 bases map to TRBD2. Germline CDR1 MNHNY, CDR2 SVGAGI (reference sequence). CDR3 length: 15 residues. V lost 6 bases, J lost 6 bases, and 11 bases stayed unmatched. CDR3 in DNA: TGTGCCAGCAGGATGGCGGGAGCAGGTCCCAATGAGCAGTTCTTC. This translates into CASRMAGAGPNEQFF.

The CDR3: CASSPLGGRSYNQPQHF. CDR3 DNA sequence: TGTGCCAGTAGTCCCTTAGGGGGGAGGTCATACAATCAGCCCCAGCATTTT. V is TRBV19 and J is TRBJ1-5, with a weak D call TRBD1 (6 bases). The CDR3 is made up of 17 amino acids. From germline, CDR1 is LNHDA and CDR2 SQIVND (reference sequence). Trimming shortened V by 5 bases and J by 3 bases, and 20 bases separated the two germline ends.

V is TRBV6-5 and J is TRBJ1-5; 9 bases line up with TRBD1. CDR3 length: 14 amino acids. V lost 5 bases, J lost 4 bases, and 3 bases stayed unmatched. From germline, CDR1 is MNHEY and CDR2 SVGAGI. Written as DNA, the CDR3 is TGTGCCAGCAGTGGACAGGGGCGGAATCAGCCCCAGCATTTT. This gives the protein CASSGQGRNQPQHF.

The chain has TRBV7-2 and TRBJ2-2; 8 bases agree with TRBD1. CDR3 length: 16 residues. Germline V gene data show CDR1 as SGHTA and CDR2 as FQGNSA. V gave up 5 bases and J gave up 7 bases; unmatched junction bases: 12. In nucleotides, the CDR3 is TGTGCCAGCAGCCAGGCCTGGGCAGGGGGCCACGGGGAGCTGTTTTTT. It specifies CASSQAWAGGHGELFF.

The rearrangement uses TRBV7-3 and TRBJ2-2, with 9 bases aligning to TRBD2. The CDR3 is 13 amino acids. CDR1 SGHTA and CDR2 FQGTGA come from the germline V gene. V lost 6 bases to trimming and J lost 10 bases; unmatched junction nucleotides: 6. Written as DNA, the CDR3 is TGTGCCAGCAGGCTAGCGGGACCCGAGGAGCTGTTTTTT. The encoded protein is CASRLAGPEELFF.

The chain is built from TRBV18 and TRBJ2-7; 9 bases line up with TRBD2. From germline, CDR1 is KGHSH and CDR2 LQKENI. The CDR3 is 16 amino acids. Trimming at V came to 3 bases and at J to 1 base, leaving 7 bases not matched to a gene. The CDR3 region has the DNA TGTGCCAGCTCACCCCCTAGTCTAGCGGGGTCCTACGAGCAGTACTTC. The encoded protein is CASSPPSLAGSYEQYF.

This chain connects TRBV6-1 to TRBJ2-7; 8 bases agree with TRBD1. CDR1 and CDR2 from the germline V gene are MNHNS and SASEGT. Trimming at V came to 6 bases and at J to 9 bases, leaving 13 bases not matched to a gene. The CDR3 consists of 14 residues. The DNA for the CDR3 is TGTGCCAGCAGGCGACCGGGACAGGTGAGGGGGCAGTACTTC. Translation: CASRRPGQVRGQYF.

On this clone: The CDR3 end shows no conserved phenylalanine or tryptophan, and so a read error is likely. V is TRBV6-1 and J is TRBJ1-1, with D uncertain. This CDR3 spans 12 amino acids. The V gene's germline CDR1 is MNHNS and CDR2 SASEGT. Trimming took 4 bases from V and 5 from J, leaving 8 bases between them. The CDR3 sequence is CASSAERTEAFL. CDR3 coding DNA: TGTGCCAGCAGTGCAGAGAGGACTGAAGCTTTCTTA.

The J gene is TRBJ2-5, the V gene TRBV11-3; D gene ambiguous. The germline V gene has CDR1 SGHNT and CDR2 YENEEA. V shed 1 base and J shed 5 bases, with 5 bases lying between them. The CDR3 extends over 12 amino acids. This CDR3 reads CASSLGRETQYF. The CDR3 DNA is TGTGCCAGCAGCTTAGGCCGGGAGACCCAGTACTTC.

The gene calls are TRBV5-1 and TRBJ2-5, with D unclear. The CDR3 runs to 11 residues. V lost 5 bases, J lost 0 bases, and 2 bases lay in between. Germline loops: CDR1 SGHRS, CDR2 YFSETQ. Here the CDR3 reads CASRHQETQYF. For the CDR3, the DNA is TGCGCCAGCAGGCACCAAGAGACCCAGTACTTC.